This TCR beta chain was sequenced during a study of technical replicates of blood from a few donors. The CDR3 contains 14 residues. Germline V CDR1 and CDR2: MNHEY, SMNVEV (reference sequence). V shed 7 bases and J 2 bases; nucleotides not matched to a gene: 6. The data were produced by immunoSEQ multiplex PCR, yet TCRdb's version contains in-frame clones alone and is incomplete. The sample holds about 70,000 clones, about 94% seen once. The chain recombines TRBV27 with TRBJ2-7; 9 bases line up with TRBD1. The source material was T cells isolated from PBMCs. The sequence derives from a human donor in good health. Here the CDR3 DNA reads TGTGCCAGCACTGATACAGGGGGCCCCTACGAGCAGTACTTC. Translating gives CASTDTGGPYEQYF.